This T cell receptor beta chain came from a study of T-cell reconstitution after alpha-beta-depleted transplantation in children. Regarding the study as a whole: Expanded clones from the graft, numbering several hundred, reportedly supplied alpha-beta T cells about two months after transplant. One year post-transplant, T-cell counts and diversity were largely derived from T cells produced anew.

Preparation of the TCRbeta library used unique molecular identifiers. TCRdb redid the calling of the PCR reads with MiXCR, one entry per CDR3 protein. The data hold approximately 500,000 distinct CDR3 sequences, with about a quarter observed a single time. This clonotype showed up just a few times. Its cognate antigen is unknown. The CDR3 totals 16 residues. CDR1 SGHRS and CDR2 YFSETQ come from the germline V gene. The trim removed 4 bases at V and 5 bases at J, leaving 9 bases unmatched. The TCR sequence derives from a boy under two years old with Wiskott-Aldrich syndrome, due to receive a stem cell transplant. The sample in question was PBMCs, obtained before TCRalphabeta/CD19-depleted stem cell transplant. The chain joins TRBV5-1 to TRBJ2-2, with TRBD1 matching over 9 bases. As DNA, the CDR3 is TGCGCCAGCAGCCGAACCCAGACAGGGGGAACCGGGGAGCTGTTTTTT. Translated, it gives CASSRTQTGGTGELFF.